This T cell receptor (beta chain) is drawn from a study of shared clonotypes between healthy human individuals. Germline CDR1 reads SNHLY; CDR2 reads FYNNEI. The V gene lost 10 bases and the J gene lost 2 bases, with 15 bases spanning the gap. The CDR3 length is 13 residues. Method: immunoSEQ multiplex PCR; TCRdb's copy keeps in-frame clones and lacks some. The profile covers about 680,000 clones, with about 90% appearing a single time and approximately 24% taken by the ten largest. The naive CD8 fraction comprised CD45RO-negative cells positively selected for CCR7 and excluded terminally differentiated effector memory CD45RA+ cells.

The rearrangement joins TRBV2 to TRBJ2-7; perhaps TRBD1 as D (7 bases). Sequencing was done on a sample of naive CD8+ T cells sorted from blood. The TCR sequence derives from a man aged 25 to 40 in good health. The CDR3 DNA reads TGTGCCACCTCAGGGGGGACCCCCTACGAGCAGTACTTC. This gives the protein CATSGGTPYEQYF.